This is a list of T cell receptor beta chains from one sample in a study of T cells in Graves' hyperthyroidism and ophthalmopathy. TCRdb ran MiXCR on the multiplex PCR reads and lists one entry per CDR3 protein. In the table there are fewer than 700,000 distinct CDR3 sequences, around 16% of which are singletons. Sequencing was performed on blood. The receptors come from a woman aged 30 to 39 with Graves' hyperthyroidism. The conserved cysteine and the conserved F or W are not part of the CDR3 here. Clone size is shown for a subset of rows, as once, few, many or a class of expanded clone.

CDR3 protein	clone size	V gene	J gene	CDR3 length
ASSQEWLAGGGETQY	many	TRBV3-1	TRBJ2-5	15
ASSLSSGGQPQH	many	TRBV12-3/TRBV12-4	TRBJ1-5	12
ASSLTSGDQETQY	NA	TRBV11-3	TRBJ2-5	13
ASSLTGSPLSYEQY	NA	TRBV13	TRBJ2-7	14
ASSLDLVGRDEQF	many	TRBV11-3	TRBJ2-1	13
ASSSRTGSNEQF	many	TRBV18	TRBJ2-1	12
ASSTDRGGNTEAF	many	TRBV5-1	TRBJ1-1	13
ASSLARAIATDTQY	many	TRBV5-1	TRBJ2-3	14
ASSLSGGIAQPQH	many	TRBV12-3/TRBV12-4	TRBJ1-5	13
ASRLMSVNTGELF	few	TRBV7-2	TRBJ2-2	13
SAIPDSLNTEAF	NA	TRBV20-1	TRBJ1-1	12
ASRREGRGEQF	many	TRBV27	TRBJ2-1	11
ASSLAFRDKNTEAF	NA	TRBV5-5	TRBJ1-1	14
VSSADTNQPQH	NA	TRBV5-6	TRBJ1-5	11
ASSSTGVRKLF	NA	TRBV2	TRBJ1-4	11